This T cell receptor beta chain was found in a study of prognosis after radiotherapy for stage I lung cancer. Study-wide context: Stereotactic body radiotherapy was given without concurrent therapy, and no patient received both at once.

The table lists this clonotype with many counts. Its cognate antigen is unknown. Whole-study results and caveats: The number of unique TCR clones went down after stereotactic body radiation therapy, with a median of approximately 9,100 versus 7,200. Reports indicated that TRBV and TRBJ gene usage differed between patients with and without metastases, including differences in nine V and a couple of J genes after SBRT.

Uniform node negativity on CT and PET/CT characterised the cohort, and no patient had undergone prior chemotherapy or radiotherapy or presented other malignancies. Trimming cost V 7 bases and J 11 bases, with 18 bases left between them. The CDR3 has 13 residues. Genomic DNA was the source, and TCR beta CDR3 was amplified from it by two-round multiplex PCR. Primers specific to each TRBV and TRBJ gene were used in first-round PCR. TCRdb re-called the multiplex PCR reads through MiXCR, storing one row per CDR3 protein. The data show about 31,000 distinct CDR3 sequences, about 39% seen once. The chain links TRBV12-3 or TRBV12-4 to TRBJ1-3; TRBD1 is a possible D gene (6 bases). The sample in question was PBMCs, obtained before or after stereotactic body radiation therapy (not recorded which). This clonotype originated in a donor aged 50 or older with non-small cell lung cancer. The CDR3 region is CASTIQQGGPIYF. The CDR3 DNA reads TGTGCCAGCACCATCCAACAGGGAGGGCCCATATATTTT.